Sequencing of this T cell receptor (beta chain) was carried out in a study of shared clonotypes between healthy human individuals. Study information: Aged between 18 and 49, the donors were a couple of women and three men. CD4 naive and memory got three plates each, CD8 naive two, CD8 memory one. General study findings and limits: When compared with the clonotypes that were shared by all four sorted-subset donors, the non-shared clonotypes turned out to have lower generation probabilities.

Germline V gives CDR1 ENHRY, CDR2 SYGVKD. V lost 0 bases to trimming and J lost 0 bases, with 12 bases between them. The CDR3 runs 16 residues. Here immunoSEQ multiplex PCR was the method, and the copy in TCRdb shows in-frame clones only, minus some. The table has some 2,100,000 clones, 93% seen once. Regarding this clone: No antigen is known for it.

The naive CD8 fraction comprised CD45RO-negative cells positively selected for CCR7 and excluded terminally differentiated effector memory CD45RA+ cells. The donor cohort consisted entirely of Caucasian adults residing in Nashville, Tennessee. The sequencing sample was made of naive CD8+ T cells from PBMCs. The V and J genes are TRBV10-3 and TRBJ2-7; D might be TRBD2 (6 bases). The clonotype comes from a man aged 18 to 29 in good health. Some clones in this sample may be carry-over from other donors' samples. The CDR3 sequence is CAISESLEGSSYEQYF. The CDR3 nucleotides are TGTGCCATCAGTGAGTCCCTGGAGGGCAGCTCCTACGAGCAGTACTTC.